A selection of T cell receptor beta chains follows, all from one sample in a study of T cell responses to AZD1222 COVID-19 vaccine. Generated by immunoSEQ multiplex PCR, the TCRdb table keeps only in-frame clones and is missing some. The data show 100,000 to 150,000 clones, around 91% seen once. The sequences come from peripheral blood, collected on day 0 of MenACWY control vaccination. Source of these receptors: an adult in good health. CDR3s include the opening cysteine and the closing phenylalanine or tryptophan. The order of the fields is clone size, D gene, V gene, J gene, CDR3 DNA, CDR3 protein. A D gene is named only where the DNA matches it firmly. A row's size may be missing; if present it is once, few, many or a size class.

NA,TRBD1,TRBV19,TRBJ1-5,TGTGCCAGTTCCCGACAGGGAGGGGGCAATCAGCCCCAGCATTTT,CASSRQGGGNQPQHF
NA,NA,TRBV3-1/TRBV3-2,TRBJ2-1,TGTGCCAGCAGCCCCCGCGCACATCACAATGAGCAGTTCTTC,CASSPRAHHNEQFF
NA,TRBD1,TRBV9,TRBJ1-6,TGTGCCAGCAGCCGGGACAGAGGTAATCGTTCACCCCTCCACTTT,CASSRDRGNRSPLHF
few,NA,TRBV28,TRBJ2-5,TGTGCCAGCAGTAAACAGGGTTGGGGGCAAGAGACCCAGTACTTC,CASSKQGWGQETQYF
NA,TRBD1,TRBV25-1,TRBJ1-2,TGTGCCACCAGGGACAGTTCTCCCGCCGATAGGGGCTACACCTTC,CATRDSSPADRGYTF
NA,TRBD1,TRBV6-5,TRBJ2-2,TGTGCCACCCGGACAGGGAAGAACACCGGGGAGCTGTTTTTT,CATRTGKNTGELFF
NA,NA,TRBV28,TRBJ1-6,TGTGCCAGCAGTTTCCCGGGGGAGGATTCACCCCTCCACTTT,CASSFPGEDSPLHF
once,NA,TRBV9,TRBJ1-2,TGTGCCAGCAGCGTAGGGCCGACCGGGGGCGGCTACACCTTC,CASSVGPTGGGYTF
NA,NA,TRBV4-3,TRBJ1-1,TGCGCCAGCAGCCAAGAACAGAACACTGAAGCTTTCTTT,CASSQEQNTEAFF
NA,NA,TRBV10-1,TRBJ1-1,TGCGCCAGCAGTGAGTTTAAAGGACCTGTCACTGAAGCTTTCTTT,CASSEFKGPVTEAFF
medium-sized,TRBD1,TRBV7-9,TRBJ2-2,TGTGCCAGCAGCCCATGGACAGGCACTACTAACACCGGGGAGCTGTTTTTT,CASSPWTGTTNTGELFF
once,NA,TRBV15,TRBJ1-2,TGTGCCACCAGCAGAGTCCCTCCGAAGGACTATGGCTACACCTTC,CATSRVPPKDYGYTF
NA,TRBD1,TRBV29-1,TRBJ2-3,TGCAGCGCTTATAAAATTACGACAGGGAATTACCCCACAGATACGCAGTATTTT,CSAYKITTGNYPTDTQYF
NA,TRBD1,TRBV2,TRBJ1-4,TGTGCCAGCAGCGAGGACAGGGGGCTTGCTGAAAAACTGTTTTTT,CASSEDRGLAEKLFF
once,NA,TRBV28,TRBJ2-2,TGTGCCAGCAGTTCGTACCAAAGGGGTTTTAGGAACACCGGGGAGCTGTTTTTT,CASSSYQRGFRNTGELFF
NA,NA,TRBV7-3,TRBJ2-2,TGTGCCAGCAGCTTAACTCAGGGGACCGGGGAGCTGTTTTTT,CASSLTQGTGELFF
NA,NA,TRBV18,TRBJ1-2,TGTGCCAGCTCACCATTGCACGGGCTGGAGGGCTACACCTTC,CASSPLHGLEGYTF
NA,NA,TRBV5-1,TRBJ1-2,TGCGCCAGCAGCAAGGCAGCGGCTAACTATGGCTACACCTTC,CASSKAAANYGYTF
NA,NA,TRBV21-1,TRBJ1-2,TGTGCCAGCAGCACCAGGGCGAGTAACTATGGCTACACCTTC,CASSTRASNYGYTF
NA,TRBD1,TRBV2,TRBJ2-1,TGTGCCAGCAGTGGGACAGGGGGTGAGCAGTTCTTC,CASSGTGGEQFF
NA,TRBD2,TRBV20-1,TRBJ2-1,TGCAGTGCTAGTATCAGCGGGAGGGATAACAATGAGCAGTTCTTC,CSASISGRDNNEQFF
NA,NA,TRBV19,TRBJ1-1,TGTGCCAGTAGTATCCGCACCAGGGACACTGAAGCTTTCTTT,CASSIRTRDTEAFF
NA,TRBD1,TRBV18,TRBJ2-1,TGTGCCAGCTCACCACAGGGACAGTCCTACAATGAGCAGTTCTTC,CASSPQGQSYNEQFF
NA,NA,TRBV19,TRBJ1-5,TGTGCCAGTAGTCTCCGGGGGGGCAATCAGCCCCAGCATTTT,CASSLRGGNQPQHF
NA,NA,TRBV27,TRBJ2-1,TGTGCCAGCAGTTTACAGCTGGGGGGTTACAATGAGCAGTTCTTC,CASSLQLGGYNEQFF
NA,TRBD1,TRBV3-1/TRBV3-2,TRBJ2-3,TGTGCCAGCAGCCAAGCAGGGGGAACCCATTTT,CASSQAGGTHF